The sequence of this T cell receptor beta chain was determined in a study of graft-versus-host responses after intestinal transplantation. Study summary: Once they had received anti-thymocyte globulin induction, all recipients took tacrolimus and steroids for about 3 years.

Measured with immunoSEQ multiplex PCR; TCRdb has only the in-frame clones, and not every one. Of 90,000 to 150,000 clones in the sample, approximately 95% were seen once. Trimming took 6 bases from V and 8 from J, leaving 17 bases between them. The CDR3 runs 14 residues. Per germline, CDR1 MNHNS and CDR2 SASEGT. On this clone: What it binds is unknown.

This TCR was sampled from a human donor who received an intestinal transplant. The chain recombines TRBV6-1 with TRBJ1-3, with a tentative D call TRBD1 (5 bases). Material: unstimulated CD4+ T cells sorted from spleen or lymph node cells, obtained before intestinal transplant. DNA for the CDR3: TGTGCCAGCAGGAGAGGGACGGGGGAAGACACCATATATTTT. This translates into CASRRGTGEDTIYF.